This T cell receptor beta chain was profiled in a study of identical twins. Germline V CDR1 and CDR2: LGHDT, YNNKEL (reference sequence). CDR3 size: 13 residues. The V and J ends lost 8 bases and 3 bases respectively, with 13 bases between them. A template switching step contributed a universal primer site, while unique molecular identifiers were present in the cDNA. TCRdb passed the 5' RACE reads through MiXCR, listing each CDR3 protein once. The repertoire holds a few hundred thousand distinct CDR3 sequences, with roughly a quarter as singletons. These data are also associated with another study on T cells expressing NK-cell markers. Per that paper: The TCR beta repertoires originated in sorted CD3+CD56+NKG2C+, CD3+CD56+NKG2C- and CD3+CD56-NKG2C+ T cells.

The receptor's source is a woman aged 18-29 years in good health. This chain connects TRBV3-1 to TRBJ1-2; D gene ambiguous. The sample comprised CD4+ T cells sorted from blood. DNA for the CDR3: TGTGCCAGCTCCAGGCCCGGATACTATGGCTACACCTTC. Translated, it gives CASSRPGYYGYTF. Supplemented by reference TRBV3-1 and TRBJ1-2, the full variable domain reads DTAVSQTPKYLVTQMGNDKSIKCEQNLGHDTMYWYKQDSKKFLKIMFSYNNKELIINETVPNRFSPKSPDKAHLNLHINSLELGDSAVYFCASSRPGYYGYTFGSGTRLTVV.